What follows are 12 T cell receptor beta chains derived from one specimen sequenced in a study of siplizumab effects on memory and regulatory T cells. TCRdb's table, derived via immunoSEQ multiplex PCR, lists solely in-frame clones and lacks some. The profile covers around 100,000 clones, with around 92% appearing a single time and approximately 2.7% taken by the ten largest. The sequenced material came from CD4+ T cells sorted from blood. The receptors derive from a human donor in good health. Some clones in this sample may be carry-over from other donors' samples.

This clone was seen just once. The chain links TRBV6-1 to TRBJ1-2; D possibly corresponds to TRBD1 (6 bases). Trimming shortened V by 5 bases and J by 8 bases, and 18 bases separated the two germline ends. This CDR3 contains 14 residues. The germline CDR1 and CDR2 sequences are MNHNS and SASEGT. CDR3 residues: CASSQETGPRGYTF. The CDR3 bases are TGTGCCAGCAGTCAAGAGACAGGCCCGCGGGGCTACACCTTC.

The CDR3 loop reads CASSWTGTALTTEAFF. The CDR3, as DNA: TGTGCCAGCAGCTGGACGGGGACAGCGCTGACCACTGAAGCTTTCTTT. The V and J genes are TRBV5-8 and TRBJ1-1; 7 bases align to TRBD1. The germline gives CDR1 SGHTS, CDR2 YDEGEE. The CDR3 consists of 16 residues. Unmatched junction bases numbered 12, after V lost 3 bases and J lost 4 bases.

This clone was recorded a few times. V is TRBV6-5 and J is TRBJ1-2; D remains unclear. The CDR3 extends over 10 amino acids. The V and J ends lost 9 bases and 2 bases respectively, with 4 bases between them. Germline lookup yields CDR1 MNHEY and CDR2 SVGAGI. CDR3: CARGNYGYTF. CDR3 nucleotide sequence: TGTGCCAGAGGGAACTATGGCTACACCTTC.

This chain joins TRBV5-1 and TRBJ1-5; D might be TRBD1 (5 bases). The CDR3 is 15 residues long. Trimming cost V 2 bases and J 5 bases, with 14 bases left between them. Germline V gene sequence: CDR1 SGHRS, CDR2 YFSETQ. CDR3 sequence (DNA): TGCGCCAGCAGCTTAGACAGTCCGGTGGATCAGCCCCAGCATTTT. As protein: CASSLDSPVDQPQHF.

The rearrangement joins TRBV2 to TRBJ1-1; a weak D match, TRBD1 (5 bases). Germline CDR1 and CDR2: SNHLY and FYNNEI. The CDR3 loop spans 14 amino acids. The V gene lost 9 bases and the J gene lost 3 bases, with 17 bases spanning the gap. The CDR3 sequence: CASGGLGRDTEAFF. CDR3 sequence (DNA): TGTGCCAGTGGGGGTTTGGGGCGGGACACTGAAGCTTTCTTT.

This sequence joins TRBV6-5 and TRBJ2-3, with D possibly matching TRBD2 (6 bases). Trimming shortened V by 7 bases and J by 1 base, and 12 bases separated the two germline ends. The V gene's germline CDR1 is MNHEY and CDR2 SVGAGI. This CDR3 comprises 14 residues. The CDR3 loop is CASTRRGRTDTQYF. CDR3 nucleotides: TGTGCCAGCACTAGGCGGGGCCGCACAGATACGCAGTATTTT.

The chain links TRBV5-1 to TRBJ2-2; D ambiguous. In germline, CDR1 is SGHRS, CDR2 YFSETQ. With 4 bases removed from V and 0 bases from J, the gap between germline ends came to 10 bases. There are 15 residues in the CDR3. CDR3 protein: CASSRRFANTGELFF. DNA for the CDR3: TGCGCCAGCAGCAGGCGGTTCGCGAACACCGGGGAGCTGTTTTTT.

The J gene is TRBJ2-1, the V gene TRBV14, with TRBD2 as a possible D gene (6 bases). The CDR3 contains 14 residues. Trimming cost V 4 bases and J 9 bases, with 16 bases left between them. The germline V gene encodes CDR1 SGHDN and CDR2 FVKESK. CDR3 coding DNA: TGTGCCAGCAGCCTCGCCCTTCTTAGCGGTGAGCAGTTCTTC. It encodes CASSLALLSGEQFF.

Worth noting for this clone: Sequence at one end of the junction differs from germline and may be a read error. The J gene is TRBJ2-5, the V gene TRBV7-7; 9 bases are a match to TRBD1. The CDR3 extends over 15 amino acids. CDR1 and CDR2 from the germline V gene are SSHAT and FNYEAQ (reference sequence). CDR3 nucleotides: TGTGCTAGCACCCACCTGGGACAGGGTTTTGAGACCCAGTACTTC. It yields the protein CASTHLGQGFETQYF.

The chain is built from TRBV29-1 and TRBJ2-1; TRBD2 matches 9 bases. This CDR3 has 14 amino acids. V gave up 8 bases and J gave up 7 bases; unmatched junction bases: 12. Per germline, CDR1 SQVTM and CDR2 ANQGSEA. CDR3 nucleotide sequence: TGCAGCTCCTCGGAGGCGGGAGGGCCGAATGAGCAGTTCTTC. It codes for CSSSEAGGPNEQFF.

The chain has TRBV19 and TRBJ2-6; D uncertain. The CDR3 length is 15 residues. The ends were cut back, 6 bases at V and 0 bases at J, with 9 bases in the middle. Germline CDR1 LNHDA, CDR2 SQIVND (reference sequence). This chain's CDR3 is CASRSSDSGANVLTF. CDR3 nucleotides: TGTGCCAGTAGGAGCAGTGACTCTGGGGCCAACGTCCTGACTTTC.

The genes are TRBV5-1 and TRBJ2-7, with TRBD2 matching over 8 bases. With 4 bases clipped from V and 2 bases from J, the junction kept 2 bases outside the gene matches. This CDR3 has 13 residues. Germline-derived CDR1 and CDR2 are SGHRS and YFSETQ. In nucleotides, the CDR3 is TGCGCCAGCAGCATGACTAGCGCCTACGAGCAGTACTTC. It codes for CASSMTSAYEQYF.